The 32 T cell receptor beta chains in this list originate from one sample, sequenced in a study of T cells after yellow fever vaccination. TCRdb called the 5' RACE reads again in MiXCR, with one record for every CDR3 protein. The sample shows about 240,000 distinct CDR3 sequences, 6.9% of them seen only once. Specimen: CD4+ T cells sorted from PBMCs, collected 15 days after the yellow fever booster vaccination. These receptors were taken from a man aged 25-45 years who received the YFV17D yellow fever vaccine.

There are a few counts of this clonotype. The gene calls are TRBV11-2 and TRBJ2-3; D is unclear. CDR1 is SGHAT and CDR2 is FQNNGV in the germline V gene. The V and J ends lost 4 bases and 4 bases respectively, with 15 bases between them. This CDR3 comprises 15 residues. The CDR3 region is CASSSTRTTADTQYF. The CDR3 bases are TGTGCCAGCAGCTCCACGCGAACTACCGCAGATACGCAGTATTTT.

There are many counts of this clonotype. This chain uses TRBV7-9 with TRBJ2-5; 7 positions match TRBD2. Germline CDR1 is SEHNR and CDR2 is FQNEAQ (reference sequence). The CDR3 spans 15 residues. The V and J ends lost 2 bases and 7 bases, in that order; junction bases with no gene match: 10. CDR3 sequence: CASSLPGGSRGTQYF. In DNA, the CDR3 is TGTGCCAGCAGCTTACCGGGAGGCTCCCGTGGGACCCAGTACTTC.

This clonotype was observed at least ten times. V usage is TRBV7-8 and J usage is TRBJ2-7; D is undetermined. Germline CDR1 is SGHVS and CDR2 is FQNEAQ. This CDR3 is 13 amino acids long. The ends were cut back, 3 bases at V and 1 base at J, with 7 bases in the middle. The CDR3 reads CASSLSGSYEQYF. The CDR3 bases are TGTGCCAGCAGCTTGAGTGGATCCTACGAGCAGTACTTC.

This clonotype was seen only a few times. The chain joins TRBV29-1 to TRBJ2-5; tentative D call: TRBD2 (7 bases). V shed 6 bases and J shed 2 bases, with 19 bases lying between them. The CDR3 is 15 residues long. Germline CDR1 reads SQVTM; CDR2 reads ANQGSEA. The CDR3 nucleotides read TGCAGCGTGCAGGTTGGGGGAGGGGGACAAGAGACCCAGTACTTC. This gives the protein CSVQVGGGGQETQYF.

V usage is TRBV20-1 and J usage is TRBJ1-2; D uncertain. CDR1 is DFQATT and CDR2 is SNEGSKA in the germline V gene (reference sequence). CDR3 length: 11 amino acids. Between the trimmed V and J ends, which lost 3 bases and 6 bases, there was a span of 8 bases. The CDR3 is CSASFRDGYTF. The CDR3 nucleotides are TGCAGTGCTAGTTTCCGGGATGGCTACACCTTC.

The rearrangement links TRBV12-3 or TRBV12-4 to TRBJ1-6, with 8 bases identical to TRBD1. The CDR3 runs to 16 residues. J gave up 5 bases and V 3 bases, and 6 bases lay outside the gene matches. The DNA for the CDR3 is TGTGCCAGCAGTTTCCCGCGGACAGGGAATAATTCACCCCTCCACTTT. It translates to CASSFPRTGNNSPLHF.

This clonotype has a count of ten or more. The chain couples TRBV5-6 to TRBJ1-1, with unresolved D. CDR3 length: 11 amino acids. The V end was cut by 0 bases, the J end by 10 bases, with 7 bases between. Germline V gives CDR1 SGHDT, CDR2 YYEEEE. The CDR3 sequence: CASSLGRIAFF. DNA for the CDR3: TGTGCCAGCAGCTTGGGCAGGATAGCTTTCTTT.

There are many counts of this clonotype. This chain joins TRBV6-5 and TRBJ1-2; D gene unclear. V lost 6 bases and J 3 bases, leaving 5 bases between the germline ends. Germline CDR1 is MNHEY and CDR2 is SVGAGI. The CDR3 runs 11 residues. CDR3 residues: CASSNYYGYTF. In DNA, the CDR3 is TGTGCCAGCAGCAATTACTATGGCTACACCTTC.

This clonotype has only a few counts. The chain has TRBV7-2 and TRBJ1-5, with TRBD1 matching 7 bases. Per the germline V gene, CDR1 is SGHTA and CDR2 is FQGNSA. The CDR3 runs to 13 residues. After removal of 5 bases from V and 7 bases from J, the junction contained 5 bases not matched to a gene. CDR3 coding DNA: TGTGCCAGCAGCAGCGACAGGGAGCAGCCCCAGCATTTT. Residues: CASSSDREQPQHF.

The chain recombines TRBV10-3 with TRBJ2-1; D is unclear. Germline CDR1 and CDR2: ENHRY and SYGVKD. V was clipped by 3 bases and J by 6 bases, with 3 bases between them. This CDR3 is 11 amino acids long. CDR3 protein: CAISDVNEQFF. In DNA form, the CDR3 reads TGTGCCATCAGTGACGTCAATGAGCAGTTCTTC.

This clonotype has at least ten counts. The chain combines TRBV18 with TRBJ1-1; D is ambiguous. The CDR3 contains 13 residues. V was trimmed by 0 bases and J by 2 bases, leaving 4 bases between them. CDR1 and CDR2 (germline): KGHSH, LQKENI. The CDR3 loop reads CASSPPTNTEAFF. The CDR3 nucleotides are TGTGCCAGCTCACCACCCACAAACACTGAAGCTTTCTTT. Variable domain in full (rest from reference TRBV18 and TRBJ1-1): NAGVMQNPRHLVRRRGQEARLRCSPMKGHSHVYWYRQLPEEGLKFMVYLQKENIIDESGMPKERFSAEFPKEGPSILRIQQVVRGDSAAYFCASSPPTNTEAFFGQGTRLTVV.

This clonotype has a handful of counts. The gene calls are TRBV6-6 and TRBJ1-4; D is possibly TRBD1 (6 bases). This CDR3 is built from 12 residues. Germline lookup yields CDR1 MNHNY and CDR2 SVGAGI (reference sequence). Trimming removed 10 bases from V and 8 bases from J, with 14 bases in between. As DNA, the CDR3 is TGTGCCACCGGGACACAACGAGAAAAACTGTTTTTT. As protein: CATGTQREKLFF.

Ten or more counts support this clonotype. The chain links TRBV27 to TRBJ1-2, with 7 bases fitting TRBD1. V shed 10 bases, J shed 4 bases, and the junction held 9 bases outside the gene matches. The CDR3 covers 13 residues. Germline CDR1 is MNHEY and CDR2 is SMNVEV (reference sequence). CDR3 sequence (DNA): TGTGCCACCCGGGACAGCGGTACCTATGGCTACACCTTC. Translated, it gives CATRDSGTYGYTF.

This clonotype showed up many times. The rearrangement joins TRBV28 to TRBJ1-6; 7 bases fit TRBD1. CDR3 length equals 14 residues. The V and J ends lost 6 bases and 5 bases, in that order; junction bases with no gene match: 4. Germline CDR1 MDHEN, CDR2 SYDVKM. CDR3: CASRTGTDNSPLHF. The CDR3, as DNA: TGTGCCAGCAGGACCGGGACAGATAATTCACCCCTCCACTTT.

This clonotype showed up many times. The chain uses TRBV9 and TRBJ2-1; D remains ambiguous. Germline-derived CDR1 and CDR2 are SGDLS and YYNGEE. This CDR3 comprises 13 residues. Trimming left V 0 bases short and J 9 bases short, with 10 bases between. In DNA, the CDR3 is TGTGCCAGCAGCGTAGCGGCAGCCGGTGAGCAGTTCTTC. Its translation: CASSVAAAGEQFF.

In this sample, this clonotype turned up many times. The chain couples TRBV28 to TRBJ2-7; D is undetermined. The CDR3 extends over 12 amino acids. V was pared by 5 bases and J by 6 bases, with 11 bases between. Germline V gene data show CDR1 as MDHEN and CDR2 as SYDVKM. CDR3 in amino acids: CASSQEVSEQYF. CDR3 DNA: TGTGCCAGCAGTCAAGAGGTGTCCGAGCAGTACTTC.

This clonotype was counted ten times or more. The genes are TRBV5-1 and TRBJ2-7; D gene ambiguous. The ends were cut back, 7 bases at V and 0 bases at J, with 17 bases in the middle. The germline gives CDR1 SGHRS, CDR2 YFSETQ. The CDR3 has 15 residues. CDR3 coding DNA: TGCGCCAGCCGGGTCTTGGATCCTAACTCCTACGAGCAGTACTTC. This sequence encodes CASRVLDPNSYEQYF.

This clonotype was recorded many times. The CDR3: CASSFPGSNQPQHF. The DNA for the CDR3 is TGTGCCAGCAGTTTCCCAGGATCCAATCAGCCCCAGCATTTT. This chain connects TRBV12-3 or TRBV12-4 to TRBJ1-5; no definite D call. CDR3 size: 14 residues. The V and J ends lost 3 bases and 3 bases respectively, with 9 bases between them.

This clonotype was seen at least ten times. V usage is TRBV20-1 and J usage is TRBJ1-1; D is unresolved. The CDR3 extends over 11 amino acids. Per germline, CDR1 DFQATT and CDR2 SNEGSKA (reference sequence). V shed 0 bases and J shed 7 bases, with 6 bases lying between them. In DNA, the CDR3 is TGCAGTGCTAGAGAAAGGTTTGAAGCTTTCTTT. Translation: CSARERFEAFF.

The rearrangement joins TRBV20-1 to TRBJ2-5, with TRBD1 identical over 7 bases. Germline-derived CDR1 and CDR2 are DFQATT and SNEGSKA (reference sequence). The CDR3 extends over 14 amino acids. V gave up 5 bases and J gave up 2 bases; unmatched junction bases: 8. The CDR3 DNA sequence: TGCAGTGCTCCGTCGGGACAGTGGCAAGAGACCCAGTACTTC. It translates to CSAPSGQWQETQYF.

The chain links TRBV19 to TRBJ2-1; no clear D gene. CDR1 and CDR2 (germline): LNHDA, SQIVND (reference sequence). The CDR3 totals 14 residues. With 0 bases removed from V and 12 bases from J, the gap between germline ends came to 15 bases. CDR3 sequence reads: CASSIDLQPQRQFF. For the CDR3, the DNA is TGTGCCAGTAGTATAGATTTACAGCCCCAAAGGCAGTTCTTC.

This clonotype came up a few times. The rearrangement links TRBV7-2 to TRBJ2-1; the D gene is possibly TRBD2 (6 bases). With 3 bases removed from V and 0 bases from J, the gap between germline ends came to 12 bases. The V gene's germline CDR1 is SGHTA and CDR2 FQGNSA. The CDR3 contains 16 residues. The CDR3 region is CASSLGLFSSYNEQFF. CDR3 bases: TGTGCCAGCAGCTTGGGACTCTTTAGCTCCTACAATGAGCAGTTCTTC.

This chain joins TRBV4-3 and TRBJ2-1, with TRBD2 matching over 10 bases. V dropped 2 bases and J dropped 9; count of bases not matched to a gene: 4. The germline V gene encodes CDR1 LGHNA and CDR2 YSLEER. This CDR3 has 14 residues. The CDR3: CASSQQAGGFEQFF. The CDR3 DNA is TGCGCCAGCAGCCAACAAGCGGGAGGGTTTGAGCAGTTCTTC.

This clonotype was recorded at least ten times. The chain uses TRBV18 and TRBJ1-1; D unclear. CDR1 is KGHSH and CDR2 is LQKENI in the germline V gene. The CDR3 consists of 14 residues. V was cut by 2 bases and J by 1 base, with 8 bases left in between. Written as DNA, the CDR3 is TGTGCCAGCTCACCAGGAGCCACGAACACTGAAGCTTTCTTT. It encodes CASSPGATNTEAFF.

This clonotype occurred many times. V is TRBV9 and J is TRBJ2-5; no clear D. Germline loops: CDR1 SGDLS, CDR2 YYNGEE. CDR3 length: 13 amino acids. Between the trimmed V and J ends, which lost 4 bases and 3 bases, there was a span of 10 bases. The CDR3 DNA is TGTGCCAGCAGCCCAAGACTGGAAGAGACCCAGTACTTC. Its protein product is CASSPRLEETQYF.

There are many counts of this clonotype. This chain joins TRBV5-1 and TRBJ2-2; either TRBD1 or TRBD2 may supply D (5 bases each). Per the germline V gene, CDR1 is SGHRS and CDR2 is YFSETQ. V lost 3 bases and J 5 bases, leaving 17 bases between the germline ends. This CDR3 has 16 residues. The DNA of the CDR3 is TGCGCCAGCAGCTCGACCCCAGGGAGTCAGACCGGGGAGCTGTTTTTT. Amino acids: CASSSTPGSQTGELFF.

V gene TRBV5-4 combines with J gene TRBJ2-7; 7 nucleotides line up with TRBD2. The CDR3 has 16 residues. The J segment lost 1 base and the V segment lost 1 base, leaving 8 bases of the junction unmatched. CDR1 and CDR2 from the germline V gene are SGHNT and YYREEE (reference sequence). CDR3 sequence reads: CASSLPGLHGSYEQYF. The CDR3 DNA reads TGTGCCAGCAGCTTGCCGGGACTACATGGGTCCTACGAGCAGTACTTC.

This clonotype was seen at least ten times. The chain carries TRBV7-2 and TRBJ2-3; unclear D gene. V lost 2 bases to trimming and J lost 2 bases, with 5 bases between them. CDR1 and CDR2 (germline): SGHTA, FQGNSA. The CDR3 is 13 amino acids. The CDR3 sequence: CASSLTITDTQYF. The CDR3 DNA follows: TGTGCCAGCAGCTTAACAATCACAGATACGCAGTATTTT.

This clonotype has only a few counts. The chain employs TRBV5-4 and TRBJ1-4; maybe TRBD1 (6 bases). The CDR3 runs to 15 residues. V was pared by 2 bases and J by 8 bases, with 16 bases between. Germline V gives CDR1 SGHNT, CDR2 YYREEE (reference sequence). Here the CDR3 DNA reads TGTGCCAGCAGCTTACTTGGGGGCGGGGGCGAAAAACTGTTTTTT. Protein product: CASSLLGGGGEKLFF.

In its sample, this clonotype was seen a few times. The rearrangement joins TRBV7-9 to TRBJ2-5; D not resolved. The V gene's germline CDR1 is SEHNR and CDR2 FQNEAQ (reference sequence). V lost 1 base and J lost 4, with 10 bases in between. The CDR3 runs to 14 residues. The CDR3 DNA sequence: TGTGCCAGCAGCTTAGGCCAAACCTCAGAGACCCAGTACTTC. Residues: CASSLGQTSETQYF.

This clonotype was counted many times. The rearrangement joins TRBV7-2 to TRBJ2-1, with a weak D call TRBD2 (5 bases). CDR1 SGHTA and CDR2 FQGNSA come from the germline V gene. The CDR3 consists of 13 residues. The V and J ends lost 5 bases and 5 bases respectively, with 10 bases between them. This CDR3 reads CASSPRTHNEQFF. The CDR3 nucleotides are TGTGCCAGCAGCCCCAGGACTCACAATGAGCAGTTCTTC.

This clonotype was observed many times. The chain uses TRBV24-1 and TRBJ2-3; TRBD1 agrees at 7 bases. The CDR3 consists of 16 residues. The V and J ends lost 3 bases and 6 bases, in that order; junction bases with no gene match: 11. Per germline, CDR1 KGHDR and CDR2 SFDVKD. This CDR3 is CATSDPSRQGLDTQYF. DNA of the CDR3: TGTGCCACCAGTGATCCCTCCCGACAGGGATTGGATACGCAGTATTTT.